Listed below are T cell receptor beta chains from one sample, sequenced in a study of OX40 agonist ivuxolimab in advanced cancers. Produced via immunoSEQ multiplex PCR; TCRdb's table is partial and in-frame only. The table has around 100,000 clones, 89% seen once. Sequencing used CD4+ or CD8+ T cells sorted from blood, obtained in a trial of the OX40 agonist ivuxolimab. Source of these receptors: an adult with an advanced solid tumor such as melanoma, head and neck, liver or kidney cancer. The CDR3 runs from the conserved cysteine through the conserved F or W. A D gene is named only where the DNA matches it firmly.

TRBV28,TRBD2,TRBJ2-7,CASTFGLAESYEQYF
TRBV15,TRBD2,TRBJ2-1,CATSKLAGGTDEQFF
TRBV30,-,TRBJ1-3,CAWSGTGNTIYF
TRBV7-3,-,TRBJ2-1,CASSRSGNEQFF
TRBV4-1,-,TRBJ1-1,CASSQVGGTEAFF
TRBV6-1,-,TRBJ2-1,CASRLTGDEQFF
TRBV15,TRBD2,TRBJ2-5,CATSRGVLARTQYF
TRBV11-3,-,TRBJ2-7,CASSLDRDGEQYF
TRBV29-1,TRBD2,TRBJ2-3,CSVRLAGAGDTQYF
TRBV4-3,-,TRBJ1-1,CASSQDFLGEGNTEAFF
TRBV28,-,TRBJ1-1,CASSFGSMNTEAFF
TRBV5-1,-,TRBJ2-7,CASNRLGTQSYEQYF
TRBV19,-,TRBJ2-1,CASRRGNEQFF
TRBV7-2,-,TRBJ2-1,CASSALGNEQFF
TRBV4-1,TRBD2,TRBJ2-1,CASSHSGRGRGEQFF
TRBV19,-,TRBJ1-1,CASRYRDTEAFF
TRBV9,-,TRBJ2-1,CASSVAVESGNNEQFF
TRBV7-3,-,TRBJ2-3,CASSPSSTDTQYF
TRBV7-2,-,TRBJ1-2,CASSWPGTDYGYTF
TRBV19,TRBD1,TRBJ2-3,CASSIPRTGGTDTQYF
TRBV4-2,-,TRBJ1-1,CASRWDGNSLGTEAFF
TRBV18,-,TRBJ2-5,CASSPPGEQETQYF
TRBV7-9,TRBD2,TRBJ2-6,CAAGGMAGANVLTF
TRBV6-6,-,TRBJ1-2,CASSPSLGAYGYTF
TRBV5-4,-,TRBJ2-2,CASSFGQSTNTGELFF
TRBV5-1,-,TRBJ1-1,CASSLDPGGQYTEAFF
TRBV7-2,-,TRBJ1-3,CASSFQGGGVGGNTIYF
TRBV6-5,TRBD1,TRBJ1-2,CASSYSGQGYGYTF
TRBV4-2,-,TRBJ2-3,CASSQVGLDTQYF
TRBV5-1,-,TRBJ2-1,CASSLLGGAYNEQFF
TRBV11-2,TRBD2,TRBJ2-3,CASSPPLGLAGGADTQYF
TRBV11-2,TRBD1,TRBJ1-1,CASSTGTGGITEAFF
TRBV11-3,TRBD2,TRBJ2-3,CASSLGLRLAGGDTQYF
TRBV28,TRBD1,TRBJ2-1,CASSPTGVYYNEQFF
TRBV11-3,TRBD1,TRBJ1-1,CASRSGTGNTEAFF
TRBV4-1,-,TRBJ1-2,CASSQEDRGGYTF
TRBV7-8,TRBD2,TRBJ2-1,CASSLAAGEGYNEQFF
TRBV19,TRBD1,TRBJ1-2,CASSTYKGGRNYGYTF
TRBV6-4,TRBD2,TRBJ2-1,CASSDSSTSGDNEQFF
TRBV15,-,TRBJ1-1,CATSKGAKNTEAFF
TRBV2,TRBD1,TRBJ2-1,CASRGQGQRGNEQFF
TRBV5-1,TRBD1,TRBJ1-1,CASSFNRGTEAFF
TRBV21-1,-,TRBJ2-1,CASRPKHLAGRTYNEQFF
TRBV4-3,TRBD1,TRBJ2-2,CASSQGRQGRAGELFF
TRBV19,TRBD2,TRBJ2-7,CASSISGNSYEQYF
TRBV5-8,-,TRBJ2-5,CASSLAGVWETQYF
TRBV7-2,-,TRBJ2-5,CASGRALETQYF
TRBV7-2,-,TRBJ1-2,CASSLAGHGYTF
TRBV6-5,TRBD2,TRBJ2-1,CASSPLAGEQFF
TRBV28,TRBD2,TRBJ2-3,CASSSPLAAGGGDTQYF
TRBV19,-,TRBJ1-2,CASSISDYGYTF
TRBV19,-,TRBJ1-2,CASSIDPAGYTF
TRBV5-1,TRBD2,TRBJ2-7,CASSPRLAGDDVRPYEQYF